These T cell receptor beta chains were read from a single sample in a study of T cell clonotyping in hematopoietic cell transplantation. The repertoire was sequenced with immunoSEQ multiplex PCR; TCRdb's copy has only in-frame clones and lacks some. The table lists under 11,000 clones, 92% of them singletons. This specimen consisted of peripheral blood mononuclear cells, obtained before stem cell transplant. All receptors come from a woman in her 40s with acute myeloid leukemia. Some clones in this sample may be carry-over from other donors' samples. Both conserved end residues are part of each CDR3. The order of the fields is clone size, J gene, V gene, CDR3 protein. The size field is filled for only some rows; it gives once, few, many or a size class.

abundance: .; j_gene: TRBJ1-5; v_gene: TRBV19; CDR3aa: CASTQSRAGQGSNQPQHF
abundance: .; j_gene: TRBJ2-7; v_gene: TRBV7-8; CDR3aa: CASSFDTLYEQYF
abundance: .; j_gene: TRBJ1-1; v_gene: TRBV19; CDR3aa: CASRAGDRILNTEAFF
abundance: .; j_gene: TRBJ2-7; v_gene: TRBV5-1; CDR3aa: CASSRGQGATYEQYF
abundance: few; j_gene: TRBJ2-7; v_gene: TRBV5-1; CDR3aa: CASSLGYEQYF
abundance: .; j_gene: TRBJ2-5; v_gene: TRBV27; CDR3aa: CASSSAGKETQYF
abundance: .; j_gene: TRBJ2-1; v_gene: TRBV11-2; CDR3aa: CASRRQGPYNEQFF
abundance: .; j_gene: TRBJ1-2; v_gene: TRBV27; CDR3aa: CASSFGTQKGYTF
abundance: .; j_gene: TRBJ2-5; v_gene: TRBV25-1; CDR3aa: CASSKGGTGAPETQYF
abundance: .; j_gene: TRBJ2-7; v_gene: TRBV19; CDR3aa: CASSIDGGGSYEQYF
abundance: .; j_gene: TRBJ1-1; v_gene: TRBV19; CDR3aa: CASSGLSTMNTEAFF
abundance: .; j_gene: TRBJ2-3; v_gene: TRBV9; CDR3aa: CASSVGGITDTQYF
abundance: .; j_gene: TRBJ2-3; v_gene: TRBV21-1; CDR3aa: CASSRTSGRASDTQYF
abundance: .; j_gene: TRBJ2-6; v_gene: TRBV30; CDR3aa: CAWSGYGQGSNSGANVLTF
abundance: .; j_gene: TRBJ2-5; v_gene: TRBV19; CDR3aa: CASRSRAIETQYF
abundance: .; j_gene: TRBJ2-5; v_gene: TRBV4-2; CDR3aa: CASSQLSGGGGETQYF
abundance: .; j_gene: TRBJ2-1; v_gene: TRBV5-4; CDR3aa: CASSFGGLANYNEQFF
abundance: .; j_gene: TRBJ2-1; v_gene: TRBV6-4; CDR3aa: CASSEGTSDNNEQFF
abundance: .; j_gene: TRBJ2-3; v_gene: TRBV5-4; CDR3aa: CASSLATGSTDTQYF
abundance: .; j_gene: TRBJ2-3; v_gene: TRBV4-1; CDR3aa: CASSQDLTAEPHTQYF
abundance: .; j_gene: TRBJ1-2; v_gene: TRBV19; CDR3aa: CASSSGGQGGRYGYTF
abundance: .; j_gene: TRBJ1-3; v_gene: TRBV7-2; CDR3aa: CASSLEGFAGNTIYF
abundance: .; j_gene: TRBJ2-7; v_gene: TRBV30; CDR3aa: CAWSVSRLGSSYEQYF
abundance: .; j_gene: TRBJ2-7; v_gene: TRBV11-2; CDR3aa: CASSADRDPSYEQYF
abundance: .; j_gene: TRBJ1-2; v_gene: TRBV29-1; CDR3aa: CSVAAGEPGYTF
abundance: .; j_gene: TRBJ2-3; v_gene: TRBV5-1; CDR3aa: CASSPGDRDTDTQYF
abundance: .; j_gene: TRBJ1-2; v_gene: TRBV7-2; CDR3aa: CASSPIITDGRYGYTF
abundance: .; j_gene: TRBJ2-7; v_gene: TRBV27; CDR3aa: CASSPRDRNYEQYF
abundance: .; j_gene: TRBJ2-7; v_gene: TRBV7-6; CDR3aa: CASSLDTSGAYEQYF
abundance: .; j_gene: TRBJ2-5; v_gene: TRBV7-3; CDR3aa: CASSNPTSGQETQYF
abundance: .; j_gene: TRBJ1-3; v_gene: TRBV10-3; CDR3aa: CAISWGQAGNTIYF
abundance: .; j_gene: TRBJ2-5; v_gene: TRBV25-1; CDR3aa: CASSAPRLAWETQYF
abundance: once; j_gene: TRBJ1-1; v_gene: TRBV19; CDR3aa: CASSIRTGLNTEAFF
abundance: .; j_gene: TRBJ1-1; v_gene: TRBV27; CDR3aa: CASRLGQGAEAFF
abundance: .; j_gene: TRBJ1-1; v_gene: TRBV29-1; CDR3aa: CRVNGGNTEAFF
abundance: once; j_gene: TRBJ2-7; v_gene: TRBV5-4; CDR3aa: CASSLVSGGIYEQYF
abundance: .; j_gene: TRBJ2-4; v_gene: TRBV11-2; CDR3aa: CASSSRLTRWNIQYF
abundance: .; j_gene: TRBJ1-5; v_gene: TRBV9; CDR3aa: CASSVEGDQPQHF
abundance: .; j_gene: TRBJ2-7; v_gene: TRBV11-3; CDR3aa: CASSPPGPSSYEQYF
abundance: .; j_gene: TRBJ2-3; v_gene: TRBV5-8; CDR3aa: CASRTRGQDTQYF
abundance: .; j_gene: TRBJ1-5; v_gene: TRBV7-2; CDR3aa: CASSLWDRGTQHF
abundance: .; j_gene: TRBJ2-7; v_gene: TRBV12-5; CDR3aa: CASGLGGSGRIHEQYF
abundance: .; j_gene: TRBJ2-7; v_gene: TRBV4-1; CDR3aa: CASSPDGGTYEQYF